These T cell receptor beta chains were read from a single sample in a study of shared clonotypes between healthy human individuals. The assay was immunoSEQ multiplex PCR, and TCRdb's table has in-frame clones only and misses some. Of about 700,000 clones in the sample, about 90% were seen once. The sample was naive CD8+ T cells sorted from blood. These receptors came from a man aged 25-45 years in good health. CDR3s include the opening cysteine and the closing phenylalanine or tryptophan. For some rows the clone size is stated as once, few or many, or as a class when expanded; others skip it.

v_call: TRBV2; j_call: TRBJ1-1; clone_size: .; cdr3_aa: CARTGGGGNTEAFF
v_call: TRBV7-2; j_call: TRBJ2-7; clone_size: .; cdr3_aa: CASSPTGTHQGYEQYF
v_call: TRBV18; j_call: TRBJ2-5; clone_size: .; cdr3_aa: CASSPGEGPVQYF
v_call: TRBV7-8; j_call: TRBJ2-2; clone_size: .; cdr3_aa: CASSLLTEAGELFF
v_call: TRBV7-8; j_call: TRBJ1-2; clone_size: .; cdr3_aa: CASSETGKANYGYTF
v_call: TRBV7-8; j_call: TRBJ1-3; clone_size: .; cdr3_aa: CASSLWLDTIYF
v_call: TRBV19; j_call: TRBJ2-4; clone_size: .; cdr3_aa: CASSIIAGAKNIQYF
v_call: TRBV19; j_call: TRBJ2-7; clone_size: .; cdr3_aa: CASNARVGLEQYF
v_call: TRBV7-9; j_call: TRBJ2-7; clone_size: .; cdr3_aa: CASSSWTLQTYEQYF
v_call: TRBV4-1; j_call: TRBJ2-7; clone_size: .; cdr3_aa: CASSQTSGASYEQYF
v_call: TRBV28; j_call: TRBJ2-7; clone_size: .; cdr3_aa: CASSFPEREGQFNEQYF
v_call: TRBV10-3; j_call: TRBJ1-5; clone_size: .; cdr3_aa: CASENRASNQPQHF
v_call: TRBV6-5; j_call: TRBJ2-7; clone_size: .; cdr3_aa: CASSYSGHFYEQYF
v_call: TRBV27; j_call: TRBJ2-3; clone_size: .; cdr3_aa: CASSFVRGTDTQYF
v_call: TRBV7-9; j_call: TRBJ2-5; clone_size: once; cdr3_aa: CASSSGRETQYF
v_call: TRBV7-6; j_call: TRBJ2-7; clone_size: .; cdr3_aa: CASSSSGTGEQYF
v_call: TRBV2; j_call: TRBJ1-4; clone_size: .; cdr3_aa: CASSGPGRRNEKLFF